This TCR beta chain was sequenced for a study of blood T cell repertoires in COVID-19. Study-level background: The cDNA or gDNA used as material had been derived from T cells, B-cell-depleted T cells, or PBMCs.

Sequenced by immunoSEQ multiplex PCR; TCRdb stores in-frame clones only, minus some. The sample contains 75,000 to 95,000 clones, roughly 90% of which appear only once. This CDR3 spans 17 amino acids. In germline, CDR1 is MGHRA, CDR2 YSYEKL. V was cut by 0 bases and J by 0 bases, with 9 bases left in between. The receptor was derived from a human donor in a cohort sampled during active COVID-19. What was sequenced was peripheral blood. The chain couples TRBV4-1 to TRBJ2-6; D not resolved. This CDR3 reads CASSQDRKISGANVLTF. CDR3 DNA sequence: TGCGCCAGCAGCCAAGACAGGAAAATCTCTGGGGCCAACGTCCTGACTTTC.